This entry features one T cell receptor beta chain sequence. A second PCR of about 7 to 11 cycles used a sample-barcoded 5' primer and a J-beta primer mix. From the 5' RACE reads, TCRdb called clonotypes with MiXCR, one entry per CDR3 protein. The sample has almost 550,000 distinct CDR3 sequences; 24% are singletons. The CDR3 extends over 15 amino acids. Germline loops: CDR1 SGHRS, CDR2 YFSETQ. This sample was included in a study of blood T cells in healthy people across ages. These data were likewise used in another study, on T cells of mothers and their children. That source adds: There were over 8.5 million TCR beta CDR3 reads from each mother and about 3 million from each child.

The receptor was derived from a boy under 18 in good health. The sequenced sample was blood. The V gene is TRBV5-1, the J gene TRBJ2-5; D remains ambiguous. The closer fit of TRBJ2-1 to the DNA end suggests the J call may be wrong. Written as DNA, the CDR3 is TGCGCCAGCAGCTTGGAGGATAACGGCTACAATGAGCAGTTCTTC. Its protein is CASSLEDNGYNEQFF.